The 12 T cell receptor beta chains below come from one sample, sequenced in a study of blood T cell repertoires in COVID-19. This table comes from immunoSEQ multiplex PCR, and its TCRdb copy is limited to in-frame clones, with some not included. The table shows 200,000 to 250,000 clones, with about four fifths occurring only once. The sequenced sample was PBMCs or T cells enriched from blood (not recorded which). The receptor set was obtained from a man between 60 and 75 years old who had recovered from COVID-19.

This clone has more than one count but fewer than ten. The chain combines TRBV19 with TRBJ1-6; 7 bases are a match to TRBD1. V trimming: 6 bases; J trimming: 8 bases; junction bases outside the gene matches: 10. Germline V gene sequence: CDR1 LNHDA, CDR2 SQIVND (reference sequence). The CDR3 is 15 residues long. In nucleotides, the CDR3 is TGTGCCAGTAGAGACCTGACAGGGTTTGATTCACCCCTCCACTTT. Translation gives CASRDLTGFDSPLHF.

In regard to this clone: Other DNA variants within this sample encode the same CDR3. The chain links TRBV7-9 to TRBJ1-1; D perhaps matches TRBD1 (6 bases). This CDR3 has 14 residues. Germline V gives CDR1 SEHNR, CDR2 FQNEAQ (reference sequence). V was clipped by 3 bases and J by 2 bases, with 10 bases between them. The CDR3 reads CASSFSGVNTEAFF. The CDR3, as DNA: TGTGCCAGCAGCTTTTCAGGGGTTAACACTGAAGCTTTCTTT.

The CDR3 region has the DNA TGTGCCAGCAAACAGGGAATCGAACCTGCCTATGGCTACACCTTC. Translation gives CASKQGIEPAYGYTF. The V and J genes are TRBV6-5 and TRBJ1-2, with D maybe TRBD1 (6 bases). Deletions cut 7 bases from V and 4 bases from J, with 19 bases between. CDR1 and CDR2 (germline): MNHEY, SVGAGI. This CDR3 region has 15 residues.

This chain connects TRBV15 to TRBJ2-7, with TRBD2 matching over 7 bases. Germline CDR1 and CDR2: LNHNV and YYDKDF (reference sequence). The CDR3 spans 15 residues. V lost 0 bases, J lost 2 bases, and 4 bases stayed unmatched. CDR3 coding DNA: TGTGCCACCAGCAGAGATTTGGGGGGGACCTACGAGCAGTACTTC. Its translation is CATSRDLGGTYEQYF.

This clone was detected only once. The chain uses TRBV5-6 and TRBJ2-2, with TRBD2 identical over 7 bases. Looked up from germline, CDR1 is SGHDT and CDR2 is YYEEEE. V was clipped by 1 base and J by 3 bases; unmatched bases: 6. CDR3 length: 16 residues. The CDR3 protein is CASSLRGGWDTGELFF. CDR3 nucleotides: TGTGCCAGCAGCTTGCGCGGGGGTTGGGACACCGGGGAGCTGTTTTTT.

The chain carries TRBV19 and TRBJ1-6; 8 nucleotides line up with TRBD1. J was trimmed by 9 bases and V by 5 bases; bases with no gene match: 9. This CDR3 region has 15 residues. Germline lookup yields CDR1 LNHDA and CDR2 SQIVND (reference sequence). The CDR3, as DNA: TGTGCCAGTAGTCGCCCAGGACAGGGAGGTTCACCCCTCCACTTT. Encoded protein: CASSRPGQGGSPLHF.

As regards this clone: An end of the junction does not agree with germline; a read error may underlie this. The gene calls are TRBV27 and TRBJ2-7; possibly TRBD1 for D (6 bases). This CDR3 contains 13 residues. Germline V gene data show CDR1 as MNHEY and CDR2 as SMNVEV (reference sequence). Here the CDR3 DNA reads TGTGCCAGCAGTCCGGACAGATATTACGAGCGGTACTTC. Its translation: CASSPDRYYERYF.

This chain uses TRBV2 with TRBJ1-2; D not certain. The germline V gene encodes CDR1 SNHLY and CDR2 FYNNEI. V lost 0 bases, J lost 7 bases, and 15 bases lay in between. The CDR3 extends over 15 amino acids. This CDR3 reads CASSEAVGGFGGYTF. The CDR3 DNA is TGTGCCAGCAGTGAAGCGGTCGGAGGGTTCGGTGGCTACACCTTC.

The table lists this clone with a count of one. This chain joins TRBV5-1 and TRBJ2-2; 9 nucleotides align to TRBD1. The CDR3 sequence is 18 residues long. J lost 4 bases, V lost 0 bases, and 10 bases had no gene match. Germline V gives CDR1 SGHRS, CDR2 YFSETQ. CDR3 bases: TGCGCCAGCAGCTTGGACGGATCAAGACAGGGGGGCACCGGGGAGCTGTTTTTT. Protein: CASSLDGSRQGGTGELFF.

On this clone: The same CDR3 arises from other DNA sequences in this sample as well. V is TRBV7-2 and J is TRBJ1-1; D uncertain. The germline V gene has CDR1 SGHTA and CDR2 FQGNSA. The CDR3 length is 14 residues. The V and J ends lost 1 base and 2 bases respectively, with 8 bases between them. The CDR3 DNA is TGTGCCAGCAGCTTAGAGGGAGAAAACACTGAAGCTTTCTTT. Its translation: CASSLEGENTEAFF.

V usage is TRBV4-3 and J usage is TRBJ2-2; maybe TRBD2 (7 bases). The CDR3 extends over 14 amino acids. CDR1 and CDR2 from the germline V gene are LGHNA and YSLEER. V gave up 4 bases and J gave up 5 bases, with 11 bases separating them. In DNA, the CDR3 is TGCGCCAGCAGCCCCAAGGGGGGGACCGGGGAGCTGTTTTTT. Residues: CASSPKGGTGELFF.

This clone has just one count. Other DNA sequences in the same sample also yield this CDR3. The rearrangement uses TRBV3-1 (or the pseudogene TRBV3-2) and TRBJ1-3; D might be TRBD1 (5 bases). The V end was cut by 5 bases, the J end by 0 bases, with 8 bases between. The V gene's germline CDR1 is LGHDT and CDR2 YNNKEL (reference sequence). This CDR3 has 14 residues. This CDR3 is CASSSGNSGNTIYF. In nucleotides, the CDR3 is TGTGCCAGCAGCTCAGGGAACTCTGGAAACACCATATATTTT.